This T cell receptor beta chain came from a study of response to subunit inactivated influenza vaccine. Study results and caveats: That few new T cells are recruited by each seasonal influenza vaccination was the authors' suggestion.

This clonotype was counted at least ten times. The antigen remains unidentified. Unmatched junction bases numbered 3, after V lost 5 bases and J lost 2 bases. The CDR3 length is 13 residues. Each CDR3 protein gets one entry after TCRdb re-called the RT-PCR reads with MiXCR. The sample has hundreds of thousands of distinct CDR3 sequences, 15% to 20% seen once. The V call is TRBV12-3 or TRBV12-4, the J call TRBJ2-7; the match to TRBD1 covers 7 bases. Sample: PBMCs from blood, taken roughly 5 days after vaccination. This receptor was obtained from a man aged 50-60 years who received an inactivated influenza vaccine. The chain's CDR3 is CASSIGQAYEQYF. The CDR3 region has the DNA TGTGCCAGCAGTATAGGACAGGCCTACGAGCAGTACTTC.